Following are 20 T cell receptor beta chains from one sample sequenced in a study of post-analysis software for immune sequencing data. Study-level points and caveats: Compared with controls, patients had more of about 5 TRBV segments, including TRBV5-6, TRBV5-1 and TRBV20-1.

These receptors are not linked to any known antigen. Researchers reported that TCR beta cDNA libraries carried unique molecular identifiers. TCRdb used MiXCR to reprocess the PCR reads, holding one entry per CDR3 protein. The sample has 650,000 to 900,000 distinct CDR3 sequences; 46% are singletons. Material: blood. The receptors come from a girl aged 5 to 17 with multiple sclerosis.

The chain joins TRBV24-1 to TRBJ1-2, with D possibly TRBD1 on 5 matching bases. The CDR3 consists of 16 residues. The germline gives CDR1 KGHDR, CDR2 SFDVKD. The germline V and J ends were trimmed by 3 bases and 0 bases, with 13 bases remaining between them. CDR3 coding DNA: TGTGCCACCAGTGATCAAGGGGAGACTTCTAACTATGGCTACACCTTC. As protein: CATSDQGETSNYGYTF.

This chain uses TRBV7-8 with TRBJ1-4, with no clear D. V gave up 5 bases and J gave up 1 base, with 8 bases separating them. The CDR3 contains 14 residues. The germline V gene encodes CDR1 SGHVS and CDR2 FQNEAQ. CDR3 sequence reads: CASSPRGTNEKLFF. The CDR3 region has the DNA TGTGCCAGCAGCCCAAGAGGAACTAATGAAAAACTGTTTTTT.

The rearrangement joins TRBV5-5 to TRBJ2-4; possibly TRBD2 for D (6 bases). The end of the DNA is better explained by TRBJ2-7, so the J call may be wrong. CDR3 size: 15 residues. The germline CDR1 and CDR2 sequences are SGHKS and YYEKEE (reference sequence). The CDR3 reads CASSLVGDFTYEQYF. The CDR3 coding sequence is TGTGCCAGCAGCTTGGTAGGGGACTTCACCTACGAGCAGTACTTC.

This clonotype was counted only a few times. The chain carries TRBV14 and TRBJ2-1; tentatively, D is TRBD2 (6 bases). V was clipped by 4 bases and J by 4 bases, with 14 bases between them. Looked up from germline, CDR1 is SGHDN and CDR2 is FVKESK. The CDR3 is 15 residues long. The CDR3 coding sequence is TGTGCCAGCAGCCCTAGGGATAGCGGTTACAATGAGCAGTTCTTC. Its protein is CASSPRDSGYNEQFF.

The chain is built from TRBV29-1 and TRBJ2-7; D might be TRBD1 (7 bases). The V gene lost 7 bases and the J gene lost 1 base, with 17 bases spanning the gap. CDR1 SQVTM and CDR2 ANQGSEA come from the germline V gene. The CDR3 extends over 14 amino acids. CDR3 loop: CSAQGGAWSYEQYF. CDR3 in DNA: TGCAGCGCTCAGGGGGGAGCATGGTCCTACGAGCAGTACTTC.

This chain connects TRBV3-1 to TRBJ1-6, with 9 bases lining up with TRBD1. Germline V gives CDR1 LGHDT, CDR2 YNNKEL (reference sequence). The ends lost 5 bases at V and 7 bases at J; junction bases unmatched: 15. The CDR3 runs 18 residues. CDR3: CASSSSPSQGADNSPLHF. The CDR3 region has the DNA TGTGCCAGCAGCTCTAGCCCTTCACAGGGGGCGGACAATTCACCCCTCCACTTT.

This chain uses TRBV7-9 with TRBJ2-3; the D is unclear. This CDR3 is 15 amino acids long. Between the trimmed V and J ends, which lost 3 bases and 2 bases, there was a span of 12 bases. Looked up from germline, CDR1 is SEHNR and CDR2 is FQNEAQ (reference sequence). CDR3 sequence reads: CASSFWPRNTDTQYF. CDR3 nucleotides: TGTGCCAGCAGCTTCTGGCCGCGAAACACAGATACGCAGTATTTT.

The chain is built from TRBV15 and TRBJ2-3, with 10 bases lining up with TRBD1. With V trimmed by 6 bases and J by 3 bases, 6 bases remained unmatched. The CDR3 extends over 15 amino acids. CDR1 and CDR2 from the germline V gene are LNHNV and YYDKDF (reference sequence). CDR3 coding DNA: TGTGCCACCAGGAGGACAGGGGGTCTGACAGATACGCAGTATTTT. It specifies CATRRTGGLTDTQYF.

This rearrangement joins TRBV20-1 to TRBJ2-5; 8 bases are shared with TRBD2. Germline trimming cut 1 base from V and 5 bases from J; bases unmatched to any gene: 9. The CDR3 totals 15 residues. Per germline, CDR1 DFQATT and CDR2 SNEGSKA (reference sequence). The DNA of the CDR3 is TGCAGTGCTAGAGTCCCGGGGACTAGTCGGGAGACCCAGTACTTC. Amino acids: CSARVPGTSRETQYF.

Turning to this clonotype: This may be a read error, as it is one base from a much larger clone. This chain joins TRBV5-1 and TRBJ2-3; 7 bases match TRBD2. The CDR3 totals 16 residues. V trimming: 4 bases; J trimming: 5 bases; junction bases outside the gene matches: 13. Germline V gene sequence: CDR1 SGHRS, CDR2 YFSETQ. The CDR3 sequence is CASSPGLHPPGDTQYF. The CDR3 region has the DNA TGCGCCAGCAGCCCGGGACTACACCCCCCTGGAGATACGCAGTATTTT.

The J gene is TRBJ2-3, the V gene TRBV18; D gene ambiguous. Trimming removed 0 bases at V and 2 bases at J, with 12 bases between. Germline-derived CDR1 and CDR2 are KGHSH and LQKENI. The CDR3 totals 16 residues. CDR3 in amino acids: CASSPPQLEDTDTQYF. The CDR3 nucleotides read TGTGCCAGCTCACCACCGCAGTTAGAAGACACAGATACGCAGTATTTT.

The chain joins TRBV29-1 to TRBJ1-1, with 11 positions matching TRBD1. The junction had 11 bases not matched to a gene; V was cut back by 6 bases and J by 5 bases. CDR1 is SQVTM, CDR2 ANQGSEA, per germline. The length of the CDR3 is 15 residues. The CDR3 bases are TGCAGCGTCCTCGTCTTTGGGACAGGGGGTACTGAAGCTTTCTTT. Translating gives CSVLVFGTGGTEAFF.

The CDR3 DNA sequence: TGTGCCAGCACCCGGGGACAGGCGAGCTCCTACGAGCAGTACTTC. This codes for CASTRGQASSYEQYF. The chain couples TRBV6-1 to TRBJ2-7, with 8 bases identical to TRBD1. CDR3 length equals 15 residues. Germline V gene sequence: CDR1 MNHNS, CDR2 SASEGT. V was clipped by 7 bases and J by 0 bases; unmatched bases: 8.

With respect to this clonotype: A much larger clone differs by one base, so this may be a read error. CDR3 nucleotide sequence: TGTGCCATCAGTGAGCCACCCGCTGGGCCAGCGGAGTACACAGATACGCAGTATTTT. Translation gives CAISEPPAGPAEYTDTQYF. This chain uses TRBV10-3 with TRBJ2-3; perhaps TRBD2 as D (5 bases). Germline CDR1 and CDR2: ENHRY and SYGVKD. The CDR3 has 19 amino acids. The V and J ends lost 2 bases and 2 bases respectively, with 23 bases between them.

The V gene is TRBV12-3 or TRBV12-4, the J gene TRBJ2-3, with D perhaps matching TRBD2 (6 bases). The CDR3 covers 17 residues. V was clipped by 3 bases and J by 2 bases, with 18 bases between them. CDR3 DNA: TGTGCCAGCAGTTTCTTAGGAGGGCCGGAGTACACAGATACGCAGTATTTT. It yields the protein CASSFLGGPEYTDTQYF.

The V gene is TRBV7-9, the J gene TRBJ2-5; TRBD2 matches at 11 bases. There are 17 residues in the CDR3. With 2 bases clipped from V and 3 bases from J, the junction kept 8 bases outside the gene matches. Germline lookup yields CDR1 SEHNR and CDR2 FQNEAQ (reference sequence). Here the CDR3 reads CASSLPTSGTPKETQYF. The CDR3 DNA follows: TGTGCCAGCAGCTTACCGACTAGCGGGACCCCAAAAGAGACCCAGTACTTC.

The chain is built from TRBV5-1 and TRBJ2-4, with D tentatively TRBD1 (5 bases). The J call may be in error: the DNA end matches TRBJ2-7 better. Germline assignment: CDR1 SGHRS and CDR2 YFSETQ. The CDR3 is made up of 15 amino acids. The CDR3, as DNA: TGCGCCAGCAGCTCCCTGGGGCAGGGTGCGAACGAGCAGTACTTC. Its translation: CASSSLGQGANEQYF.

The genes are TRBV12-3 or TRBV12-4 and TRBJ2-1; no firm D call. The CDR3 extends over 13 amino acids. Between the trimmed V and J ends, which lost 7 bases and 8 bases, there was a span of 15 bases. The CDR3 reads CASNFRVDDEQFF. DNA of the CDR3: TGTGCCAGCAACTTCCGGGTCGACGATGAGCAGTTCTTC.

The genes are TRBV4-3 and TRBJ1-2; tentatively, D is TRBD1 (5 bases). From germline, CDR1 is LGHNA and CDR2 YSLEER. The ends were cut back, 0 bases at V and 4 bases at J, with 12 bases in the middle. This CDR3 contains 15 residues. The CDR3 DNA is TGCGCCAGCAGCCAAGAGGCACGGGGCGCCTATGGCTACACCTTC. Translation: CASSQEARGAYGYTF.

This clonotype was observed a few times. The rearrangement links TRBV20-1 to TRBJ1-2; D might be TRBD1 (5 bases). Per the germline V gene, CDR1 is DFQATT and CDR2 is SNEGSKA (reference sequence). The CDR3 totals 12 residues. CDR3 bases: TGCAGCGCCCAGGGCAACTCCTATGGCTACACCTTC. Its protein is CSAQGNSYGYTF.